This TCR beta chain was documented in a study of OX40 agonist ivuxolimab in advanced cancers. At the level of the study: The group had a mean age of about 65 years, ranged from 23 to 79, and was around 86% male. Under the entry rules, prior anti-PD-1, anti-PD-L1 or anti-CTLA-4 therapy was allowed, and more than 35% had some.

Study results and caveats: The study found among the lowest clonal expansion in partial responders at 0.1-3.0 mg/kg.

CDR1 and CDR2 from the germline V gene are SEHNR and FQNEAQ (reference sequence). V was trimmed by 5 bases and J by 0 bases, leaving 11 bases between them. The CDR3 is 15 amino acids. As concerns this clone: Its antigen is unidentified. The identical CDR3 is also encoded by other nucleotide sequences in the sample.

Generated by immunoSEQ multiplex PCR, the TCRdb table keeps only in-frame clones and is missing some. In the table there are under 85,000 clones, 94% of which are singletons. The material was CD4+ or CD8+ T cells sorted from blood, obtained in a trial of the OX40 agonist ivuxolimab. V gene TRBV7-9 combines with J gene TRBJ2-1, with D perhaps matching TRBD2 (6 bases). This TCR was sampled from an adult with an advanced solid tumor such as melanoma, head and neck, liver or kidney cancer. Written as DNA, the CDR3 is TGTGCCAGCAGCCTTAGCGGTAGCTCCTACAATGAGCAGTTCTTC. This codes for CASSLSGSSYNEQFF.